The rows below give T cell receptor beta chains drawn from one sample of a study of prognosis after radiotherapy for stage I lung cancer. TCRdb analysed the multiplex PCR reads with MiXCR anew, one entry per CDR3 protein. The sample includes some 15,000 distinct CDR3 sequences, about 32% of them seen just once. This specimen was PBMCs, taken before or after stereotactic body radiation therapy (not recorded which). The receptors were sampled from a donor at least 50 years old with non-small cell lung cancer. Each CDR3 is given with its conserved first and last residue. A D gene is named only where the DNA matches it firmly. Clone sizes are given selectively: once, few, many, or a class where the clone is expanded.

medium-sized	.	TRBV6-1	TRBJ1-3	CASRSGERNTIYF	TGTGCCAGCAGATCAGGGGAACGAAACACCATATATTTT
medium-sized	TRBD1	TRBV6-1	TRBJ1-3	CASSKTGALSGNTIYF	TGTGCCAGCAGTAAAACAGGGGCCCTCTCTGGAAACACCATATATTTT
many	TRBD1	TRBV19	TRBJ2-2	CASRKSGTGSPGELFF	TGTGCCAGTAGGAAATCCGGGACAGGCAGCCCCGGGGAGCTGTTTTTT
many	.	TRBV6-1	TRBJ1-4	CASRPTGTNEKLFF	TGTGCCAGCAGACCGACAGGAACAAATGAAAAACTGTTTTTT
medium-sized	TRBD2	TRBV2	TRBJ2-7	CASSSGLAGLGYEQYF	TGTGCCAGCAGTTCGGGACTAGCGGGGCTCGGGTACGAGCAGTACTTC
many	TRBD1	TRBV6-1	TRBJ1-1	CASPGQGASGNALVLDTEAFF	TGTGCCAGTCCCGGTCAGGGGGCTTCAGGAAACGCTCTAGTTCTGGACACTGAAGCTTTCTTT
many	TRBD1	TRBV30	TRBJ2-7	CGISRRGRQGEQYF	TGTGGCATATCCCGTAGGGGGCGGCAGGGAGAGCAGTACTTC
many	.	TRBV2	TRBJ2-6	CASSERTAGANVLTF	TGTGCCAGCAGCGAAAGAACCGCTGGGGCCAACGTCCTGACTTTC
.	TRBD1	TRBV6-2/TRBV6-3	TRBJ2-7	CASSDGQGDTGEQYF	TGTGCCAGCAGTGACGGGCAGGGGGACACCGGGGAGCAGTACTTC
many	.	TRBV7-6	TRBJ2-5	CASSSRGRRGQTSQETQYF	TGTGCCAGCAGCTCCCGGGGGCGGCGGGGCCAGACCTCCCAAGAGACCCAGTACTTC
many	.	TRBV25-1	TRBJ2-5	CASSEYRGSETQYF	TGTGCCAGCAGTGAATATCGGGGGAGTGAGACCCAGTACTTC
.	TRBD2	TRBV12-3/TRBV12-4	TRBJ2-7	CASRGWDYQYF	TGTGCCAGCCGAGGTTGGGACTATCAGTACTTC
many	TRBD1	TRBV7-8	TRBJ1-2	CASSPRQGRVPNYGYAF	TGTGCCAGCAGCCCAAGACAGGGTCGGGTTCCGAACTATGGCTACGCCTTC
many	TRBD1	TRBV5-1	TRBJ1-1	CASSSSAGGDEAFF	TGCGCCAGCAGCTCCAGCGCAGGGGGCGATGAAGCTTTCTTT
many	TRBD2	TRBV9	TRBJ2-1	CASSAATSGEQFF	TGTGCCAGCAGCGCCGCGACTAGCGGGGAGCAGTTCTTC
many	TRBD1	TRBV28	TRBJ1-1	CASSLTGVTNTEAFF	TGTGCCAGCAGTTTAACAGGGGTCACTAACACTGAAGCTTTCTTT
many	TRBD2	TRBV24-1	TRBJ2-1	CATSGGAGGPSGWNEQFF	TGTGCCACCAGTGGGGGAGCGGGAGGGCCGAGCGGGTGGAATGAGCAGTTCTTC
.	.	TRBV6-1	TRBJ1-2	CASSATRGYPYGYTF	TGTGCCAGCAGTGCGACGAGGGGGTACCCCTATGGCTACACCTTC
.	TRBD2	TRBV13	TRBJ2-7	CASSLRFPGGRIYEQYF	TGTGCCAGCAGCTTGCGCTTCCCGGGGGGGAGGATCTACGAGCAGTACTTC
many	TRBD2	TRBV4-1	TRBJ2-2	CASSQEGASGGAGELFF	TGCGCCAGCAGCCAAGAGGGGGCTAGCGGGGGGGCCGGGGAGCTGTTTTTT
.	.	TRBV29-1	TRBJ2-1	CSVKRFSWRPLDEQFF	TGCAGCGTTAAGCGTTTCAGCTGGAGGCCCCTCGATGAGCAGTTCTTC
medium-sized	.	TRBV20-1	TRBJ2-7	CSASDHEQYF	TGCAGTGCTTCCGATCACGAGCAGTACTTC
many	TRBD2	TRBV4-1	TRBJ2-1	CASSLTRTSGDEQFF	TGCGCCAGCAGCCTAACGAGGACTAGCGGCGATGAGCAGTTCTTC
medium-sized	.	TRBV6-1	TRBJ2-7	CASTVDRYDEQYF	TGTGCCAGCACCGTAGACAGGTACGACGAGCAGTACTTC
many	.	TRBV20-1	TRBJ1-4	CSARVLGGLNEKLFF	TGCAGTGCTAGAGTTCTAGGCGGGCTTAATGAAAAACTGTTTTTT
many	TRBD1	TRBV11-1	TRBJ2-5	CASSPVTGDAQETQYF	TGTGCCAGCAGCCCGGTGACAGGGGACGCCCAAGAGACCCAGTACTTC
many	.	TRBV29-1	TRBJ1-1	CSVDPTLNTEAFF	TGCAGCGTTGACCCTACTTTGAACACTGAAGCTTTCTTT
medium-sized	.	TRBV30	TRBJ2-1	CAWSLGSRRLNEQFF	TGTGCCTGGTCTTTGGGGTCCCGGCGGTTGAATGAGCAGTTCTTC